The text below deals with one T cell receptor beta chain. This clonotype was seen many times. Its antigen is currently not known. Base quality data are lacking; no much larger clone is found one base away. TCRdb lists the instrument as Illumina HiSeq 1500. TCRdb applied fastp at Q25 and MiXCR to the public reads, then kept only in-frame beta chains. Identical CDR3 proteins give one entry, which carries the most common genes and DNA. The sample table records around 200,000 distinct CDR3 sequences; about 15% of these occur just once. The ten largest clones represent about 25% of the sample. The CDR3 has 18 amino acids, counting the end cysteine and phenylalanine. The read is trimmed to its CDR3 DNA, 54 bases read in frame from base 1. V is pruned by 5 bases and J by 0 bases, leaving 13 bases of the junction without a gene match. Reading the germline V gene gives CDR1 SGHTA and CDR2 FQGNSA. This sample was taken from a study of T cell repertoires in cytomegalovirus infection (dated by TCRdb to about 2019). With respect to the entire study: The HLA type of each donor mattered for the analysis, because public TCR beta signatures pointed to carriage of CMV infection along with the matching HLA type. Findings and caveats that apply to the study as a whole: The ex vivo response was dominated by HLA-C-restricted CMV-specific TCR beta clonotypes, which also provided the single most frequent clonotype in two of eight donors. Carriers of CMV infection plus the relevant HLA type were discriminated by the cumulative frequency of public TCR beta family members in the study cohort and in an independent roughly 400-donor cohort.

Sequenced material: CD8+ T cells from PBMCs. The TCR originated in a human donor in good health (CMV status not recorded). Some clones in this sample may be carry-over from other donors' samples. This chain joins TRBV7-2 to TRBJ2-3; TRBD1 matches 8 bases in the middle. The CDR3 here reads CASSRTRTGRSSTDTQYF. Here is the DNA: TGTGCCAGCAGCCGAACCCGGACAGGGCGGAGTAGCACAGATACGCAGTATTTT.